These T cell receptor beta chains were read from a single sample in a study of T cells after yellow fever vaccination. TCRdb independently ran MiXCR on the 5' RACE reads; one entry per CDR3 protein. The data show a few hundred thousand distinct CDR3 sequences, with roughly 8% seen just once and approximately 16% held by the top ten. Sequencing was performed on PBMCs, taken about 41 days after the first yellow fever vaccination. The receptors originated from a young man who received the YFV17D yellow fever vaccine. Each CDR3 is given with its conserved first and last residue. A D gene is named only where the DNA matches it firmly. Size tells how often a clone was seen (once, few, many) or the class of an expanded clone, and some rows leave it out.

D: TRBD2
J: TRBJ2-3
V: TRBV20-1
size: -
CDR3: CSARDPGLGLAGSTDTQYF
DNA: TGCAGTGCTAGAGATCCGGGACTGGGGCTAGCGGGAAGCACAGATACGCAGTATTTT

D: TRBD1
J: TRBJ1-5
V: TRBV4-1
size: few
CDR3: CASSQPGQGDNQPQHF
DNA: TGCGCCAGCAGCCAACCGGGACAGGGGGACAATCAGCCCCAGCATTTT

D: TRBD2
J: TRBJ2-1
V: TRBV10-3
size: many
CDR3: CAISEPERGGYNEQFF
DNA: TGTGCCATCAGTGAGCCCGAGCGGGGGGGGTACAATGAGCAGTTCTTC

D: -
J: TRBJ1-2
V: TRBV6-1
size: -
CDR3: CASSEGRGLDNYGYTF
DNA: TGTGCCAGCAGTGAAGGGAGGGGGTTGGATAACTATGGCTACACCTTC

D: -
J: TRBJ1-2
V: TRBV10-3
size: -
CDR3: CAIRKTEANYGYTF
DNA: TGTGCCATCAGGAAGACAGAAGCTAACTATGGCTACACCTTC

D: TRBD1
J: TRBJ2-1
V: TRBV7-9
size: -
CDR3: CASSLGQGQGYNEQFF
DNA: TGTGCCAGCAGCTTAGGGCAGGGACAGGGCTACAATGAGCAGTTCTTC

D: -
J: TRBJ2-3
V: TRBV6-1
size: -
CDR3: CASSRLESVHTDTQYF
DNA: TGTGCCAGCAGCCGTCTAGAGTCGGTCCACACAGATACGCAGTATTTT

D: -
J: TRBJ1-1
V: TRBV11-1
size: -
CDR3: CASSFVRNTEAFF
DNA: TGTGCCAGCAGCTTCGTGAGAAACACTGAAGCTTTCTTT

D: -
J: TRBJ1-4
V: TRBV6-2/TRBV6-3
size: -
CDR3: CASRSRWNSTNEKLFF
DNA: TGTGCCAGCAGAAGCCGCTGGAATTCAACTAATGAAAAACTGTTTTTT

D: -
J: TRBJ2-1
V: TRBV7-2
size: few
CDR3: CASSAGFLGNEQFF
DNA: TGTGCCAGCAGCGCCGGGTTCTTAGGCAATGAGCAGTTCTTC

D: TRBD1
J: TRBJ1-3
V: TRBV18
size: few
CDR3: CASSEGQGSGNTTYF
DNA: TGTGCCAGCTCAGAAGGACAGGGCTCTGGAAACACCACATATTTT

D: -
J: TRBJ1-1
V: TRBV12-3/TRBV12-4
size: many
CDR3: CASSLGAVILLTANTEAFF
DNA: TGTGCCAGCAGTTTAGGTGCAGTGATCCTCCTCACAGCAAACACTGAAGCTTTCTTT

D: -
J: TRBJ2-5
V: TRBV7-2
size: -
CDR3: CASSWYGGPQETQYF
DNA: TGTGCCAGCAGCTGGTACGGGGGGCCCCAAGAGACCCAGTACTTC

D: TRBD2
J: TRBJ2-1
V: TRBV12-3/TRBV12-4
size: -
CDR3: CASSLTGLAGYEQFF
DNA: TGTGCCAGCAGCTTAACGGGACTAGCGGGGTATGAGCAGTTCTTC

D: -
J: TRBJ2-3
V: TRBV20-1
size: -
CDR3: CSALRASRTDTQYF
DNA: TGCAGTGCTCTTCGAGCGAGCCGCACAGATACGCAGTATTTT

D: TRBD1
J: TRBJ2-1
V: TRBV18
size: many
CDR3: CASSLLDRGPNEQFF
DNA: TGTGCCAGCTCCTTATTGGACAGGGGGCCCAATGAGCAGTTCTTC

D: TRBD1
J: TRBJ1-2
V: TRBV12-3/TRBV12-4
size: few
CDR3: CASSFPGQGVYGYTF
DNA: TGTGCCAGCAGTTTCCCGGGACAGGGGGTCTATGGCTACACCTTC

D: TRBD1
J: TRBJ2-7
V: TRBV18
size: few
CDR3: CASSLPGQNPYEQYF
DNA: TGTGCCAGCTCATTACCGGGACAGAACCCCTACGAGCAGTACTTC

D: -
J: TRBJ2-3
V: TRBV29-1
size: -
CDR3: CSVEFGAATDTQYF
DNA: TGCAGCGTTGAATTCGGGGCCGCCACAGATACGCAGTATTTT

D: -
J: TRBJ2-1
V: TRBV5-4
size: few
CDR3: CASSLTGGGGQFF
DNA: TGTGCCAGCAGCTTAACAGGGGGGGGTGGGCAGTTCTTC

D: TRBD2
J: TRBJ2-3
V: TRBV6-2/TRBV6-3
size: -
CDR3: CASSYSLAGVNLPKYF
DNA: TGTGCCAGCAGTTACTCTTTAGCGGGAGTCAACCTCCCGAAGTATTTT

D: -
J: TRBJ1-2
V: TRBV5-1
size: few
CDR3: CASSLLLGGANYGYTF
DNA: TGCGCCAGCAGCTTGCTCCTGGGGGGAGCTAACTATGGCTACACCTTC

D: -
J: TRBJ2-3
V: TRBV29-1
size: many
CDR3: CSVGSRATRGDTQYF
DNA: TGCAGCGTTGGATCTAGGGCCACTCGAGGGGATACGCAGTATTTT

D: TRBD2
J: TRBJ2-3
V: TRBV25-1
size: many
CDR3: CASSADGLAGGQFNF
DNA: TGTGCCAGCAGTGCAGACGGACTAGCGGGGGGGCAGTTCAATTTT

D: TRBD1
J: TRBJ2-3
V: TRBV24-1
size: -
CDR3: CATSDFGQGFTDTQYF
DNA: TGTGCCACCAGTGATTTCGGACAGGGATTCACAGATACGCAGTATTTT

D: -
J: TRBJ1-2
V: TRBV7-2
size: few
CDR3: CASSTGHSPIPYGYTF
DNA: TGTGCCAGCAGTACGGGGCACAGCCCTATCCCCTATGGCTACACCTTC

D: -
J: TRBJ1-1
V: TRBV20-1
size: few
CDR3: CSASATRYTEAFF
DNA: TGCAGTGCTAGCGCCACAAGGTACACTGAAGCTTTCTTT

D: -
J: TRBJ2-1
V: TRBV5-1
size: -
CDR3: CASSLAGRVSSYNEQFF
DNA: TGCGCCAGCAGCTTGGCTGGTAGGGTTAGCTCCTACAATGAGCAGTTCTTC

D: -
J: TRBJ1-5
V: TRBV4-2
size: few
CDR3: CASSQENLVGNNQPQHF
DNA: TGTGCCAGCAGCCAAGAGAACCTAGTGGGCAACAATCAGCCCCAGCATTTT

D: -
J: TRBJ1-1
V: TRBV6-1
size: -
CDR3: CASASGEGTEAFF
DNA: TGTGCCAGCGCCTCGGGAGAGGGCACTGAAGCTTTCTTT

D: -
J: TRBJ1-4
V: TRBV3-1
size: -
CDR3: CASSQVHKEKLFF
DNA: TGTGCCAGCAGCCAAGTCCATAAGGAAAAACTGTTTTTT

D: -
J: TRBJ1-1
V: TRBV28
size: -
CDR3: CASSFSPVTEAFF
DNA: TGTGCCAGCAGTTTTAGTCCGGTCACTGAAGCTTTCTTT

D: TRBD1
J: TRBJ2-7
V: TRBV4-3
size: -
CDR3: CASSQEGQGGYEQYF
DNA: TGCGCCAGCAGCCAAGAGGGACAGGGAGGTTACGAGCAGTACTTC

D: -
J: TRBJ1-2
V: TRBV5-1
size: -
CDR3: CASSLAVEAGPFYGYTF
DNA: TGCGCCAGCAGCTTGGCCGTTGAGGCAGGGCCCTTCTATGGCTACACCTTC

D: TRBD1
J: TRBJ2-6
V: TRBV5-4
size: few
CDR3: CASSLDRGTRSGANVLTF
DNA: TGTGCCAGCAGCTTGGACAGGGGTACCCGCTCTGGGGCCAACGTCCTGACTTTC

D: -
J: TRBJ2-6
V: TRBV7-2
size: few
CDR3: CAHATGANVLTF
DNA: TGTGCCCACGCAACTGGGGCCAACGTCCTGACTTTC

D: -
J: TRBJ1-1
V: TRBV6-2/TRBV6-3
size: few
CDR3: CASPPARTEAFF
DNA: TGTGCCAGTCCCCCTGCACGCACTGAAGCTTTCTTT

D: -
J: TRBJ1-1
V: TRBV18
size: -
CDR3: CASSPRQSMNTEAFF
DNA: TGTGCCAGCTCACCAAGGCAGTCAATGAACACTGAAGCTTTCTTT